This T cell receptor beta chain comes out of a study of PD-1 blockade in classical Hodgkin lymphoma. Looking at the study overall: The nivolumab dose that patients received was 3 mg/kg, given intravenously every 2 weeks.

A word on this clone: Its target is not known.

Study-wide results and caveats: A significant rise in TCR diversity was seen by C4D1 for CD4+ cells but not for CD8+ cells.

Data came from immunoSEQ multiplex PCR; TCRdb stores just in-frame clones and leaves some out. The data show roughly 50,000 clones, roughly nine tenths seen once. CDR3 length: 17 amino acids. The V gene's germline CDR1 is SGHRS and CDR2 YFSETQ. Trimming at V came to 4 bases and at J to 5 bases, leaving 14 bases not matched to a gene. Indicated time point: cycle 4 day 1 (C4D1), after 5 to 7 weeks of nivolumab. All patients relapsed after autologous stem cell transplantation, and brentuximab vedotin exposure varied. Reported best responses ranged across complete response, partial response or progressive disease.

The gene calls are TRBV5-1 and TRBJ2-1; 8 bases are shared with TRBD2. This receptor was obtained from a human donor with classical Hodgkin lymphoma. The sample was peripheral blood mononuclear cells (PBMCs), taken before the fourth cycle of nivolumab. The CDR3 region is CASSLPGGGGPNNEQFF. The CDR3 region has the DNA TGCGCCAGCAGCCTCCCGGGGGGCGGGGGGCCAAACAATGAGCAGTTCTTC.